This passage covers 27 T cell receptor beta chains from one sample sequenced in a study of shared T cell receptors in the human thymus. Sequenced by immunoSEQ multiplex PCR; TCRdb stores in-frame clones only, minus some. The data hold around 730,000 clones, with 70% to 90% observed a single time. The same sample was also used in a study of human thymus T cells.

Sequenced material: thymocytes. The receptor source for this set is a girl under three years old with a congenital heart defect.

V is TRBV10-1 and J is TRBJ2-7; 9 positions agree with TRBD1. CDR1 and CDR2 (germline): WNHNN, SYGVQD (reference sequence). The V segment lost 6 bases and the J segment 2 bases; nucleotides outside the gene matches: 8. The CDR3 extends over 15 amino acids. The CDR3 bases are TGCGCCAGCAGCGACTCGGGACAGGGAACCTACGAGCAGTACTTC. The encoded protein is CASSDSGQGTYEQYF.

The chain links TRBV28 to TRBJ1-2, with a weak D call TRBD1 (6 bases). V was clipped by 2 bases and J by 7 bases, with 23 bases between them. Germline V CDR1 and CDR2: MDHEN, SYDVKM. The CDR3 totals 17 residues. The CDR3 DNA reads as TGTGCCAGCAGTTTAGGTTCAGGGGCAGGTCCCCTATCTGGCTACACCTTC. Protein product: CASSLGSGAGPLSGYTF.

This clone was recorded only once. This sequence joins TRBV10-3 and TRBJ1-2, with 10 bases identical to TRBD1. The length of the CDR3 is 14 residues. Germline CDR1 reads ENHRY; CDR2 reads SYGVKD. After removal of 6 bases from V and 4 bases from J, the junction contained 5 bases not matched to a gene. The CDR3 sequence: CAIRGQGRGYGYTF. DNA for the CDR3: TGTGCCATCAGGGGACAGGGGCGAGGCTATGGCTACACCTTC.

This rearrangement joins TRBV29-1 to TRBJ2-7, with TRBD1 matching over 9 bases. The V and J ends lost 0 bases and 3 bases, in that order; junction bases with no gene match: 18. The germline gives CDR1 SQVTM, CDR2 ANQGSEA. The CDR3 is made up of 19 amino acids. The CDR3: CSVEDGTGKGWLGYYEQYF. In DNA, the CDR3 is TGCAGCGTTGAAGATGGGACAGGGAAGGGGTGGCTGGGGTACTACGAGCAGTACTTC.

V gene TRBV6-1 combines with J gene TRBJ1-1; no definite D call. The V end lost 8 bases, the J end lost 5 bases, and 15 bases lay between the germline ends. The length of the CDR3 is 13 residues. Germline loops: CDR1 MNHNS, CDR2 SASEGT. The CDR3 protein is CASGLEEGTEAFF. DNA of the CDR3: TGTGCCAGCGGACTCGAAGAAGGAACTGAAGCTTTCTTT.

J is TRBJ2-7 and V is TRBV4-1, with 9 nucleotides matching TRBD1. This CDR3 contains 16 residues. Germline-derived CDR1 and CDR2 are MGHRA and YSYEKL. V was pared by 1 base and J by 5 bases, with 9 bases of the junction left unmatched. The DNA of the CDR3 is TGCGCCAGCAGCCAAGTTCCGGGACAGGGTAAGCACGAGCAGTACTTC. This translates into CASSQVPGQGKHEQYF.

The chain employs TRBV19 and TRBJ1-2; 8 bases align to TRBD1. This CDR3 contains 14 residues. The germline V gene encodes CDR1 LNHDA and CDR2 SQIVND (reference sequence). The ends lost 4 bases at V and 3 bases at J; junction bases unmatched: 4. CDR3 in amino acids: CASSSYRGDYGYTF. As DNA, the CDR3 is TGTGCCAGTAGTAGTTACAGGGGGGACTATGGCTACACCTTC.

The sample holds one count of this clone. The chain couples TRBV7-3 to TRBJ2-6; maybe TRBD2 (5 bases). There are 15 residues in the CDR3. The V end was cut by 4 bases, the J end by 0 bases, with 7 bases between. CDR1 SGHTA and CDR2 FQGTGA come from the germline V gene. The CDR3 bases are TGTGCCAGCAGCTCAAGCGGCTCTGGGGCCAACGTCCTGACTTTC. Translated: CASSSSGSGANVLTF. Combining the CDR3 with reference TRBV7-3 and TRBJ2-6 gives the whole variable domain GAGVSQTPSNKVTEKGKYVELRCDPISGHTALYWYRQSLGQGPEFLIYFQGTGAADDSGLPNDRFFAVRPEGSVSTLKIQRTERGDSAVYLCASSSSGSGANVLTFGAGSRLTVL.

This clone was counted once. The rearrangement joins TRBV4-1 to TRBJ2-1, with 9 bases identical to TRBD2. From germline, CDR1 is MGHRA and CDR2 YSYEKL. Trimming removed 3 bases from V and 7 bases from J; junction bases left unmatched: 10. CDR3 length equals 16 residues. The CDR3, as DNA: TGCGCCAGCAGCCAGCTGATGGCGGGGGGGCAAAATGAGCAGTTCTTC. Its translation is CASSQLMAGGQNEQFF.

The chain has TRBV12-5 and TRBJ1-3, with 8 bases lining up with TRBD1. V lost 1 base to trimming and J lost 4 bases; unmatched junction nucleotides: 9. The CDR3 has 17 residues. Germline V lookup: CDR1 LGHNT, CDR2 FRNRAP. CDR3 loop: CASGLGTGRWSGNTIYF. DNA for the CDR3: TGTGCTAGTGGTTTGGGGACAGGGAGATGGTCCGGAAACACCATATATTTT.

V is TRBV6-1 and J is TRBJ1-2, with D maybe TRBD1 (6 bases). With 5 bases removed from V and 4 bases from J, the gap between germline ends came to 14 bases. Germline V gene lookup returns CDR1 MNHNS and CDR2 SASEGT. The CDR3 has 14 residues. The CDR3 region has the DNA TGTGCCAGCAGTTATGTAGGGGGAAGCTATGGCTACACCTTC. It encodes CASSYVGGSYGYTF.

In this sample, this clone turned up a few times. The J gene is TRBJ1-2, the V gene TRBV5-4, with 10 positions matching TRBD1. This CDR3 is 14 amino acids long. Trimming took 6 bases from V and 9 from J; bases not matched to a gene: 11. The V gene's germline CDR1 is SGHNT and CDR2 YYREEE (reference sequence). The CDR3 DNA follows: TGTGCCAGCACTATATGGTGGGACAGGGGAAGCTACACCTTC. This gives the protein CASTIWWDRGSYTF.

The V call is TRBV6-5, the J call TRBJ1-1; no definite D call. This CDR3 has 15 residues. The germline V and J ends were trimmed by 2 bases and 1 base, with 11 bases remaining between them. CDR1 and CDR2 from the germline V gene are MNHEY and SVGAGI. The CDR3 coding sequence is TGTGCCAGCAGTTACGGGCAGTACCGGAACACTGAAGCTTTCTTT. Amino acids: CASSYGQYRNTEAFF.

V is TRBV14 and J is TRBJ2-2; 10 bases match TRBD2. Germline CDR1 SGHDN, CDR2 FVKESK. After removal of 0 bases from V and 4 bases from J, the junction contained 5 bases not matched to a gene. The CDR3 consists of 17 residues. CDR3 in amino acids: CASSQESPSGGTGELFF. The CDR3 DNA reads as TGTGCCAGCAGCCAAGAATCGCCTAGCGGGGGCACCGGGGAGCTGTTTTTT.

The chain has TRBV6-6 and TRBJ1-2, with D possibly TRBD1 on 6 matching bases. The CDR3 is made up of 13 amino acids. The V and J ends lost 8 bases and 6 bases respectively, with 16 bases between them. Germline CDR1 is MNHNY and CDR2 is SVGAGI (reference sequence). The CDR3 nucleotides are TGTGCCAGCCAATTAGGACAGAGAAATGGCTACACCTTC. Amino acid sequence: CASQLGQRNGYTF.

The chain carries TRBV2 and TRBJ1-2; 7 bases fit TRBD1. This CDR3 comprises 14 residues. Unmatched junction bases numbered 11, after V lost 9 bases and J lost 4 bases. CDR1 and CDR2 (germline): SNHLY, FYNNEI. The CDR3 nucleotides are TGTGCCAGTATTCCGGGACAGAGGCCCTATGGCTACACCTTC. It codes for CASIPGQRPYGYTF.

This sequence joins TRBV19 and TRBJ2-2; 9 bases line up with TRBD1. Germline V CDR1 and CDR2: LNHDA, SQIVND (reference sequence). Losses at the gene ends were 6 bases for V and 7 bases for J; bases not matched to a gene: 15. This CDR3 spans 17 amino acids. The CDR3 DNA reads as TGTGCCAGTAGAAAACACTGGGACAGGGTAGAGGGCGGGGAGCTGTTTTTT. It yields the protein CASRKHWDRVEGGELFF. The entire variable domain, with the rest obtained from reference TRBV19 and TRBJ2-2, is as follows: DGGITQSPKYLFRKEGQNVTLSCEQNLNHDAMYWYRQDPGQGLRLIYYSQIVNDFQKGDIAEGYSVSREKKESFPLTVTSAQKNPTAFYLCASRKHWDRVEGGELFFGEGSRLTVL.

This chain connects TRBV6-6 to TRBJ1-5; TRBD1 agrees at 7 bases. The CDR3 totals 15 residues. V was clipped by 0 bases and J by 5 bases; unmatched bases: 4. Germline V gene data show CDR1 as MNHNY and CDR2 as SVGAGI (reference sequence). The CDR3 loop is CASSYSTGNDQPQHF. In nucleotides, the CDR3 is TGTGCCAGCAGTTACTCGACAGGGAACGATCAGCCCCAGCATTTT.

This chain joins TRBV7-6 and TRBJ2-2, with 7 nucleotides matching TRBD1. V shed 7 bases, J shed 1 base, and the junction held 12 bases outside the gene matches. This CDR3 is built from 17 residues. Per the germline V gene, CDR1 is SGHVS and CDR2 is FNYEAQ. As DNA, the CDR3 is TGTGCCAGCACCACCAAGGGACAGCGGAAGAACACCGGGGAGCTGTTTTTT. This codes for CASTTKGQRKNTGELFF.

This sequence joins TRBV5-4 and TRBJ2-5; D is perhaps TRBD1 (6 bases). V gave up 3 bases and J gave up 7 bases, with 25 bases separating them. This CDR3 contains 17 residues. Germline CDR1 reads SGHNT; CDR2 reads YYREEE (reference sequence). The CDR3 DNA follows: TGTGCCAGCAGCTCGAACCTAGGGGCAGGGGCGCGGTTGACCCAGTACTTC. Protein product: CASSSNLGAGARLTQYF.

The chain uses TRBV5-1 and TRBJ2-7; 7 nucleotides agree with TRBD2. The CDR3 has 14 amino acids. The V segment lost 4 bases and the J segment 6 bases; nucleotides outside the gene matches: 10. Germline assignment: CDR1 SGHRS and CDR2 YFSETQ. Here the CDR3 reads CASSLGSGVSEQYF. In DNA form, the CDR3 reads TGCGCCAGCAGCCTAGGGAGCGGGGTAAGCGAGCAGTACTTC.

V and J are TRBV27 and TRBJ2-6; no firm D call. V was shortened by 0 bases and J by 1 base, with 10 bases between the two germline ends. Germline lookup yields CDR1 MNHEY and CDR2 SMNVEV (reference sequence). The CDR3 runs 17 residues. In DNA, the CDR3 is TGTGCCAGCAGTTTATCGCCCCCAGGTTCTGGGGCCAACGTCCTGACTTTC. Protein product: CASSLSPPGSGANVLTF.

This chain joins TRBV7-8 and TRBJ1-5; tentatively, D is TRBD1 (6 bases). Trimming pared 7 bases from V and 1 base from J, leaving 17 bases between. The CDR3 loop spans 16 amino acids. Germline V gene sequence: CDR1 SGHVS, CDR2 FQNEAQ. CDR3 protein: CASTEKQGRSNQPQHF. The CDR3 DNA reads as TGTGCCAGCACCGAGAAACAGGGTCGAAGCAATCAGCCCCAGCATTTT.

The gene calls are TRBV27 and TRBJ1-2, with TRBD1 matching over 9 bases. V lost 6 bases to trimming and J lost 5 bases; unmatched junction nucleotides: 1. The CDR3 loop spans 12 amino acids. From germline, CDR1 is MNHEY and CDR2 SMNVEV (reference sequence). The CDR3 coding sequence is TGTGCCAGCAGCGACAGGGGGTATGGCTACACCTTC. As protein: CASSDRGYGYTF.

This chain connects TRBV2 to TRBJ2-3; 7 nucleotides match TRBD1. Germline V gene data show CDR1 as SNHLY and CDR2 as FYNNEI. V shed 8 bases, J shed 4 bases, and the junction held 15 bases outside the gene matches. The CDR3 is 16 residues long. In DNA form, the CDR3 reads TGTGCCAGCGGGAGAAAGCTAAGGGGGCCCCCAGATACGCAGTATTTT. This codes for CASGRKLRGPPDTQYF.

V is TRBV6-1 and J is TRBJ1-1; 9 nucleotides line up with TRBD1. V shed 6 bases, J shed 5 bases, and the junction held 7 bases outside the gene matches. The CDR3 has 14 residues. Germline V CDR1 and CDR2: MNHNS, SASEGT. The CDR3 reads CASRRDRAGTEAFF. As DNA, the CDR3 is TGTGCCAGCAGGAGGGACAGGGCAGGAACTGAAGCTTTCTTT.

J is TRBJ2-7 and V is TRBV2; TRBD1 might be the D (6 bases). V was cut by 6 bases and J by 5 bases, with 17 bases left in between. Looked up from germline, CDR1 is SNHLY and CDR2 is FYNNEI. This CDR3 has 14 amino acids. The CDR3, as DNA: TGTGCCAGCAGGGCGAATCAGGGGTTCCACGAGCAGTACTTC. Its translation is CASRANQGFHEQYF.